This T cell receptor beta chain was observed in a study of T-cell reconstitution after alpha-beta-depleted transplantation in children. Study-wide results and caveats: T cells produced anew were the main source of T-cell counts and diversity one year after transplant.

In this sample, this clonotype turned up a few times. The antigen is not known. The library targeted TCRbeta and was prepared with unique molecular identifiers. TCRdb passed the PCR reads through MiXCR, listing each CDR3 protein once. The data hold some 130,000 distinct CDR3 sequences, with about a tenth observed a single time. Germline values: CDR1 SGHRS, CDR2 YFSETQ. The CDR3 runs to 14 residues. Trimming cost V 0 bases and J 0 bases, with 7 bases left between them. This sequence was found in a girl under two years old who had a stem cell transplant for combined immunodeficiency, so the T cells may come from the graft donor. Source: PBMCs, mostly from graft donor cells, taken 180 days after TCRalphabeta/CD19-depleted stem cell transplant. The chain uses TRBV5-1 and TRBJ2-7; D is unresolved. The CDR3 coding sequence is TGCGCCAGCAGCTTGGTTCCAGTCTCCTACGAGCAGTACTTC. Translated, it gives CASSLVPVSYEQYF.